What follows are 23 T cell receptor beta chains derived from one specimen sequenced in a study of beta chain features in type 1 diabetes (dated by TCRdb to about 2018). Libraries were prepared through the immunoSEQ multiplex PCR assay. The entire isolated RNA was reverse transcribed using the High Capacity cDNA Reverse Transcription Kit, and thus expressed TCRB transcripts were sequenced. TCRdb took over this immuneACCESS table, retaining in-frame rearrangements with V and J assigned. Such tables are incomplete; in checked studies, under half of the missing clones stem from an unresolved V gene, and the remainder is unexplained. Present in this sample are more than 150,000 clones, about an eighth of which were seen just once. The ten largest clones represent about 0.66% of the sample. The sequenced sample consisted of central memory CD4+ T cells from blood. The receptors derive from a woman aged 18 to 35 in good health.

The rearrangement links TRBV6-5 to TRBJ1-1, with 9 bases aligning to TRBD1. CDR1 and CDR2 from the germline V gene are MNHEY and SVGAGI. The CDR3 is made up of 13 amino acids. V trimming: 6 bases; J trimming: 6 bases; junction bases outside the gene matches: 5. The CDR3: CASRLTGGSEAFF. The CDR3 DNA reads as TGTGCCAGCAGATTGACAGGGGGTTCTGAAGCTTTCTTT.

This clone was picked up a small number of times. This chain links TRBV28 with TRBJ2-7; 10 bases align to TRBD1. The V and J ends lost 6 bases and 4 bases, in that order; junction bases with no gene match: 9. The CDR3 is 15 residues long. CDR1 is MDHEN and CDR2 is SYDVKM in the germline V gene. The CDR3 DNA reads TGTGCCAGCAGCTCCACCGGGACAGGGGAGTACGAGCAGTACTTC. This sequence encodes CASSSTGTGEYEQYF.

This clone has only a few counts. The CDR3 DNA follows: TGTGCCATCAGTGAGAAGGGCATAGCGGGAGTGACAGATACGCAGTATTTT. It codes for CAISEKGIAGVTDTQYF. This chain connects TRBV10-3 to TRBJ2-3; 9 bases line up with TRBD2. This CDR3 is built from 17 residues. The V gene's germline CDR1 is ENHRY and CDR2 SYGVKD. V lost 2 bases to trimming and J lost 3 bases; unmatched junction nucleotides: 9.

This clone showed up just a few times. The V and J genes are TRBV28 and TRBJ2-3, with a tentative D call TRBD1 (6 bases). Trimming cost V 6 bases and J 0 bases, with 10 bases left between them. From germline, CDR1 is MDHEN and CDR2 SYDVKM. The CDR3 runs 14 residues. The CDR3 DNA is TGTGCCAGCAGACAAAGGGGGAGCACAGATACGCAGTATTTT. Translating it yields CASRQRGSTDTQYF.

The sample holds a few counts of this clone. DNA for the CDR3: TGTGCCAGCAGCTTAGGGCTTACAGATACGCAGTATTTT. This codes for CASSLGLTDTQYF. This chain connects TRBV7-2 to TRBJ2-3; no reliable D call. The germline V and J ends were trimmed by 1 base and 3 bases, with 5 bases remaining between them. The CDR3 consists of 13 residues. From germline, CDR1 is SGHTA and CDR2 FQGNSA.

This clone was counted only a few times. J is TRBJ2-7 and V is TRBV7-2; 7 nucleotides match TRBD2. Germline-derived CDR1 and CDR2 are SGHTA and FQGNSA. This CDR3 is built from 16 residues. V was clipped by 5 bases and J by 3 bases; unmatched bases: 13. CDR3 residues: CASSEGVGGRRYEQYF. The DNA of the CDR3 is TGTGCCAGCAGCGAGGGCGTGGGCGGGAGACGCTACGAGCAGTACTTC.

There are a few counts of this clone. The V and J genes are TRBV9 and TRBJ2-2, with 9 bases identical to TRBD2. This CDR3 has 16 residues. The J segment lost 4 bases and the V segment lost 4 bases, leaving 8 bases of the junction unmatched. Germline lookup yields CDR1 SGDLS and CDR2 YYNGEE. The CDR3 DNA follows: TGTGCCAGCAGCCCTAGCCAGGGACTAGCCACCGGGGAGCTGTTTTTT. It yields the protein CASSPSQGLATGELFF.

The DNA of the CDR3 is TGTGCCAGTCGGCAACTAGCGGGACCAGAGACCCAGTACTTC. Translated: CASRQLAGPETQYF. This chain links TRBV2 with TRBJ2-5; TRBD2 matches 10 bases. With V trimmed by 9 bases and J by 4 bases, 8 bases remained unmatched. Germline loops: CDR1 SNHLY, CDR2 FYNNEI. The CDR3 has 14 residues.

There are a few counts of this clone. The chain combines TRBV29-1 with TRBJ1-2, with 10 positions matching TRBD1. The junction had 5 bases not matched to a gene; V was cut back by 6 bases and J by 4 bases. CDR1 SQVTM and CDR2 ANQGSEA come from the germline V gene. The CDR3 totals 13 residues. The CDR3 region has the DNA TGCAGCGTCGGGACAGGGGTGGGCTATGGCTACACCTTC. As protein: CSVGTGVGYGYTF.

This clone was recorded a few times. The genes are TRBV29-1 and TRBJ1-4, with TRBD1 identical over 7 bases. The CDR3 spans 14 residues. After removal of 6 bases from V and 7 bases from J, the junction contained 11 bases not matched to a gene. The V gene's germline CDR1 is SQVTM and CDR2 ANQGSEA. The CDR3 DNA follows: TGCAGCGTCCTAATGGACAGGAGAAGTGAAAAACTGTTTTTT. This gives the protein CSVLMDRRSEKLFF.

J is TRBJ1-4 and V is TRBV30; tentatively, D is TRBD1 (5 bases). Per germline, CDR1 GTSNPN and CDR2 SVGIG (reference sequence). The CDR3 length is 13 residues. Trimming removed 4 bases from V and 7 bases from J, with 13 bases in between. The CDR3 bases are TGTGCCTGGAACGCAGGGAGGCGTGAAAAACTGTTTTTT. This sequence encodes CAWNAGRREKLFF.

The CDR3 sequence is CASSQDLGGWDGSGANVLTF. The CDR3 DNA is TGCGCCAGCAGCCAAGATCTGGGGGGTTGGGATGGGTCTGGGGCCAACGTCCTGACTTTC. The chain joins TRBV4-3 to TRBJ2-6, with D possibly matching TRBD2 (6 bases). Per the germline V gene, CDR1 is LGHNA and CDR2 is YSLEER. V lost 0 bases and J 1 base, leaving 19 bases between the germline ends. The CDR3 has 20 residues.

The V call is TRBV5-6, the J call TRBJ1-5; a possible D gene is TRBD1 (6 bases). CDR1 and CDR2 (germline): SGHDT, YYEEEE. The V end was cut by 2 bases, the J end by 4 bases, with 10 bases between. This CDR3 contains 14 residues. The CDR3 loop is CASSLWTVNQPQHF. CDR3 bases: TGTGCCAGCAGCTTATGGACAGTGAATCAGCCCCAGCATTTT.

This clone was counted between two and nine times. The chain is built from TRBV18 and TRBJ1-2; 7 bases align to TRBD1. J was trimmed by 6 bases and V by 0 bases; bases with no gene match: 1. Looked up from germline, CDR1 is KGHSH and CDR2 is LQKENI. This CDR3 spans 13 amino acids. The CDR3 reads CASSPPGQNGYTF. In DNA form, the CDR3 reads TGTGCCAGCTCACCACCGGGACAGAATGGCTACACCTTC.

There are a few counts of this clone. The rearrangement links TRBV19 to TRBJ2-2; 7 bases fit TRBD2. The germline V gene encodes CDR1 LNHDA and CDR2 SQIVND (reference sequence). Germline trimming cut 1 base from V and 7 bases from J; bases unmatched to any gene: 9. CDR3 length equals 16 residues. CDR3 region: CASSIGSGTHHGELFF. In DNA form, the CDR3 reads TGTGCCAGTAGTATAGGGAGCGGGACCCATCACGGGGAGCTGTTTTTT. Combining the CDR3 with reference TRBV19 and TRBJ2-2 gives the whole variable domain DGGITQSPKYLFRKEGQNVTLSCEQNLNHDAMYWYRQDPGQGLRLIYYSQIVNDFQKGDIAEGYSVSREKKESFPLTVTSAQKNPTAFYLCASSIGSGTHHGELFFGEGSRLTVL.

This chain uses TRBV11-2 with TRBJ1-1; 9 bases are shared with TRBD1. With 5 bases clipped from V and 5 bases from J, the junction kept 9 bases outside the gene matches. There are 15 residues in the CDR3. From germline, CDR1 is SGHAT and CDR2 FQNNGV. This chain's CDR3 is CASSNPYRGRTEAFF. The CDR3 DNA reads TGTGCCAGCAGCAACCCCTACAGGGGGCGGACTGAAGCTTTCTTT.

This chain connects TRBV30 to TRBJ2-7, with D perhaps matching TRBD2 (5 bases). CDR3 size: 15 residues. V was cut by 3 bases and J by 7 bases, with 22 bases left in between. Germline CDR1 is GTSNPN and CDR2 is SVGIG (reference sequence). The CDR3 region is CAWRKPGIAKGEQYF. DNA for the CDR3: TGTGCCTGGAGGAAACCCGGGATAGCGAAGGGAGAGCAGTACTTC.

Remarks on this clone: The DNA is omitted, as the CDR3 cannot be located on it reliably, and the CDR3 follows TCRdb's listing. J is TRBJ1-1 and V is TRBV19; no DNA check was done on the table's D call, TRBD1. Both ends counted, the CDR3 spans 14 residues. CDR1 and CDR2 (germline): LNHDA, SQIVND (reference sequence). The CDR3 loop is CASTSGQETVGAFF.

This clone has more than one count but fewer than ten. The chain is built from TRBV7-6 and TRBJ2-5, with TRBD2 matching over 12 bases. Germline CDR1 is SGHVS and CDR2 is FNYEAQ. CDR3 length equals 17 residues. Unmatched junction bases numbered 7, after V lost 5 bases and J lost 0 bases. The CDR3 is CASSPGLAGPYQETQYF. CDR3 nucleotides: TGTGCCAGCAGCCCCGGACTAGCGGGGCCATACCAAGAGACCCAGTACTTC.

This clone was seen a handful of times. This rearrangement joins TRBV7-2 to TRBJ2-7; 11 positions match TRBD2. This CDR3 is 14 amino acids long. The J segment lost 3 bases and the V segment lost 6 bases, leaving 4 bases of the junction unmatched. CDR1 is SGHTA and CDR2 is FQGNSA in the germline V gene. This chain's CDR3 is CASRLAGVVYEQYF. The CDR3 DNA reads TGTGCCAGCAGACTAGCGGGAGTAGTCTACGAGCAGTACTTC.

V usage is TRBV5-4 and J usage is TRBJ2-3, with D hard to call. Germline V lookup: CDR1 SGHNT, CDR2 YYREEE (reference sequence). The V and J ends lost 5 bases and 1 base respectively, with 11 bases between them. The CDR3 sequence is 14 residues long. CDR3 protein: CASRWRFGTDTQYF. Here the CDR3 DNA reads TGTGCCAGCAGATGGAGATTTGGCACAGATACGCAGTATTTT.

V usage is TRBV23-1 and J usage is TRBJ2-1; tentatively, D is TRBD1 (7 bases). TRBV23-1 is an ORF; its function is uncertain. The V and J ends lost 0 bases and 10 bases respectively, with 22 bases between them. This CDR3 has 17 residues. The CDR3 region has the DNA TGCGCCAGCAGTCAATCTTCTGGGCAGGGGGGATTCGGGGAGCAGTTCTTC. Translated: CASSQSSGQGGFGEQFF.

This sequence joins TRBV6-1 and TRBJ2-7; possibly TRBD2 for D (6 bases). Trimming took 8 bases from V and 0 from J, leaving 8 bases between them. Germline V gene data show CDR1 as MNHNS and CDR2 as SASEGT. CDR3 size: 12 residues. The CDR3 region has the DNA TGTGCCAGCGGGCGGGGCTCCTACGAGCAGTACTTC. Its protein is CASGRGSYEQYF.